The TCR beta chain described here comes from a study of T cells in Graves' hyperthyroidism and ophthalmopathy. Study-level findings and limits: Peripheral blood also featured most of the thyroid clonotypes expanded above 0.001.

Stability of Graves' hyperthyroidism was defined as absent ophthalmopathy progression within 18 months. Germline CDR1 is MNHNS and CDR2 is SASEGT. The V end lost 6 bases, the J end lost 13 bases, and 10 bases lay between the germline ends. CDR3 size: 10 residues. As for this clonotype: Its antigen remains unidentified.

What was amplified from RNA transcripts were TCR beta CDR3 regions. HTBI primers drove first-round RT-PCR of the TCR CDR3. One entry per CDR3 protein, called by TCRdb with MiXCR from the multiplex PCR reads. The sample includes around 600,000 distinct CDR3 sequences, approximately 15% of them seen just once. Sequencing was done on a sample of blood. The chain has TRBV6-1 and TRBJ2-1, with D perhaps matching TRBD2 (5 bases). This receptor was obtained from a woman in her thirties with Graves' hyperthyroidism. The CDR3 loop is CASRGLVQFF. Written as DNA, the CDR3 is TGTGCCAGCAGAGGACTTGTTCAGTTCTTC.